The 25 T cell receptor beta chains reported below all come from one sample, sequenced in a study of post-analysis software for immune sequencing data (dated by TCRdb to 2015 to 2017). The study at large found these results: Patients showed significantly higher frequencies than controls for a few TRBV segments, among them TRBV5-6, TRBV5-1 and TRBV20-1.

To prepare the library, PCR was applied. Sequencing was carried out with an Illumina HiSeq 2500. Unique molecular identifiers were incorporated into TCR beta cDNA libraries to reduce PCR and sequencing biases. TCRdb trimmed the raw reads at Q25, called clones with MiXCR and kept productive beta chains. Every entry covers one CDR3 protein and lists the most common genes and DNA from its rows. The sample contains roughly 540,000 distinct CDR3 sequences, around a third of them found a single time. The ten largest make up around 5.9% of the sample. The antigens for these receptors are not known. The sample taken for sequencing was blood. The receptors derive from a girl aged 2 to 17 with multiple sclerosis.

The J gene is TRBJ2-1, the V gene TRBV20-1, with TRBD2 matching over 9 bases. Germline V gives CDR1 DFQATT, CDR2 SNEGSKA (reference sequence). V lost 5 bases, J lost 5 bases, and 7 bases stayed unmatched. This CDR3 comprises 14 residues. Written as DNA, the CDR3 is TGCAGTGCTGTAGCGGGGGTAACTAACAATGAGCAGTTCTTC. As protein: CSAVAGVTNNEQFF.

The chain employs TRBV20-1 and TRBJ1-5, with TRBD1 identical over 7 bases. Germline V gives CDR1 DFQATT, CDR2 SNEGSKA (reference sequence). The CDR3 runs to 15 residues. The V gene end was trimmed by 3 bases and the J gene end by 7 bases; junction bases not matched to a gene: 12. Here the CDR3 reads CSASYRQGLGQPQHF. Written as DNA, the CDR3 is TGCAGTGCTAGTTACCGACAGGGATTGGGACAGCCCCAGCATTTT.

The chain uses TRBV10-3 and TRBJ2-5, with 8 bases aligning to TRBD2. V gave up 5 bases and J gave up 2 bases; unmatched junction bases: 1. The CDR3 extends over 13 amino acids. CDR1 ENHRY and CDR2 SYGVKD come from the germline V gene. The chain's CDR3 is CAISSGGQETQYF. CDR3 nucleotide sequence: TGTGCCATCAGTTCGGGGGGGCAAGAGACCCAGTACTTC.

This clonotype came up a few times. The V call is TRBV12-3 or TRBV12-4, the J call TRBJ1-3, with D maybe TRBD1 (5 bases). V was shortened by 6 bases and J by 9 bases, with 24 bases between the two germline ends. The CDR3 has 16 residues. Written as DNA, the CDR3 is TGTGCCAGCAGGACAGCCCTGGGCAGCCAAAGGACCACCATATATTTT. Translated: CASRTALGSQRTTIYF.

This clonotype was detected ten times or more. The chain combines TRBV20-1 with TRBJ2-5; TRBD2 agrees at 8 bases. Germline loops: CDR1 DFQATT, CDR2 SNEGSKA (reference sequence). This CDR3 has 14 amino acids. After removal of 2 bases from V and 2 bases from J, the junction contained 4 bases not matched to a gene. CDR3 DNA: TGCAGTGCTAGACATAGCGGGGTTCAAGAGACCCAGTACTTC. Its translation: CSARHSGVQETQYF.

CDR3 loop: CASSLVTGTSGGSYNEQYF. As DNA, the CDR3 is TGTGCCAGCAGCTTGGTTACCGGGACTAGCGGGGGGTCCTACAATGAGCAGTACTTC. The rearrangement links TRBV5-6 to TRBJ2-7; 15 bases map to TRBD2. Losses at the gene ends were 0 bases for V and 7 bases for J; bases not matched to a gene: 14. CDR3 length: 19 amino acids. Germline-derived CDR1 and CDR2 are SGHDT and YYEEEE.

V and J are TRBV10-3 and TRBJ2-1; D assignment may be TRBD1 or TRBD2 (5 bases each). The J call may be mistaken, given a closer DNA end match to TRBJ2-7. The CDR3 is 15 amino acids. The germline CDR1 and CDR2 sequences are ENHRY and SYGVKD. CDR3 loop: CAISESQGVYNEQYF. The CDR3 DNA follows: TGTGCCATCAGTGAGAGCCAGGGAGTTTACAATGAGCAGTACTTC.

The V call is TRBV2, the J call TRBJ2-3; D may be TRBD1 (5 bases). In germline, CDR1 is SNHLY, CDR2 FYNNEI. V lost 5 bases to trimming and J lost 5 bases, with 11 bases between them. The length of the CDR3 is 13 residues. CDR3: CASSLQVGDTQYF. In DNA, the CDR3 is TGTGCCAGCAGTTTACAGGTCGGAGATACGCAGTATTTT.

This clonotype was counted only a few times. The chain links TRBV29-1 to TRBJ2-7, with D perhaps TRBD2 (5 bases). The CDR3 has 13 residues. Looked up from germline, CDR1 is SQVTM and CDR2 is ANQGSEA. Trimming stripped 2 bases from V and 4 bases from J, with 12 bases between. The CDR3 sequence: CSVELRGRYEQYF. The CDR3 DNA follows: TGCAGCGTTGAACTTCGGGGTAGGTACGAGCAGTACTTC.

V usage is TRBV18 and J usage is TRBJ2-7; D might be TRBD1 or TRBD2, each matching 5 bases. Germline V lookup: CDR1 KGHSH, CDR2 LQKENI. There are 15 residues in the CDR3. The V gene lost 4 bases and the J gene lost 3 bases, with 16 bases spanning the gap. The CDR3 DNA sequence: TGTGCCAGCTCACTTTCCCGGGACGGGGACTACGAGCAGTACTTC. Encoded protein: CASSLSRDGDYEQYF.

This clonotype was observed a few times. This CDR3 reads CAISEEGGYYEQYF. The CDR3 DNA reads TGTGCCATCAGTGAAGAGGGGGGGTACTACGAGCAGTACTTC. The chain employs TRBV10-3 and TRBJ2-7, with D possibly being TRBD2 (7 bases). V gave up 3 bases and J gave up 3 bases, with 12 bases separating them. CDR1 is ENHRY, CDR2 SYGVKD, per germline. The CDR3 runs 14 residues.

The rearrangement joins TRBV6-1 to TRBJ1-1; D is perhaps TRBD1 (6 bases). The V end lost 3 bases, the J end lost 0 bases, and 11 bases lay between the germline ends. The CDR3 is 15 amino acids. The germline CDR1 and CDR2 sequences are MNHNS and SASEGT. The CDR3 loop is CASSEEGGMNTEAFF. Here the CDR3 DNA reads TGTGCCAGCAGTGAGGAAGGGGGAATGAACACTGAAGCTTTCTTT.

The chain carries TRBV5-1 and TRBJ1-6, with D possibly being TRBD1 (6 bases). Germline CDR1 reads SGHRS; CDR2 reads YFSETQ. The CDR3 totals 18 residues. The V gene lost 5 bases and the J gene lost 5 bases, with 23 bases spanning the gap. This CDR3 is CASRKSDRPFSDNSPLHF. CDR3 in DNA: TGCGCCAGCAGAAAATCCGACAGGCCCTTCTCGGATAATTCACCCCTCCACTTT.

V gene TRBV6-1 combines with J gene TRBJ1-4, with D possibly TRBD1 on 5 matching bases. The CDR3 runs to 17 residues. The germline V gene encodes CDR1 MNHNS and CDR2 SASEGT. The V and J ends lost 5 bases and 2 bases respectively, with 18 bases between them. This chain's CDR3 is CASSPSGWGVTNEKLFF. CDR3 nucleotides: TGTGCCAGCAGTCCCAGCGGGTGGGGCGTGACTAATGAAAAACTGTTTTTT.

The rearrangement joins TRBV7-9 to TRBJ2-7, with 8 bases identical to TRBD1. The J call may be faulty, since TRBJ2-4 better matches the DNA end. The length of the CDR3 is 14 residues. In germline, CDR1 is SEHNR, CDR2 FQNEAQ (reference sequence). This CDR3 reads CASSADRDGDIQYF. The DNA for the CDR3 is TGTGCCAGCAGCGCGGACAGGGACGGGGACATTCAGTACTTC.

This clonotype was observed a handful of times. The chain joins TRBV20-1 to TRBJ2-7; D uncertain. The germline CDR1 and CDR2 sequences are DFQATT and SNEGSKA (reference sequence). There are 12 residues in the CDR3. Deletions cut 3 bases from V and 3 bases from J, with 9 bases between. CDR3 region: CSASLDLYEQYF. The CDR3 DNA reads as TGCAGTGCTAGCCTAGACCTCTACGAGCAGTACTTC.

DNA for the CDR3: TGTGCCACCAGCAGAGGTGACACCCGGACTTATAAAGAGACCCAGTACTTC. The encoded protein is CATSRGDTRTYKETQYF. V and J are TRBV15 and TRBJ2-5; perhaps TRBD2 as D (5 bases). Trimming shortened V by 1 base and J by 3 bases, and 18 bases separated the two germline ends. Looked up from germline, CDR1 is LNHNV and CDR2 is YYDKDF (reference sequence). The CDR3 has 17 residues.

The sample holds many counts of this clonotype. This sequence joins TRBV5-1 and TRBJ2-7; the match to TRBD1 covers 10 bases. Germline loops: CDR1 SGHRS, CDR2 YFSETQ. The CDR3 contains 14 residues. Trimming at V came to 4 bases and at J to 3 bases, leaving 4 bases not matched to a gene. DNA for the CDR3: TGCGCCAGCAGCCGCGGGACAGGGGACTACGAGCAGTACTTC. The encoded protein is CASSRGTGDYEQYF.

This clonotype was counted a few times. This chain's CDR3 is CASRFRGEETQYF. The CDR3 DNA reads as TGTGCCAGCAGATTTAGGGGAGAGGAGACCCAGTACTTC. The rearrangement links TRBV2 to TRBJ2-5; D tentatively fits TRBD1 or TRBD2 (5 bases each). The CDR3 has 13 amino acids. The germline gives CDR1 SNHLY, CDR2 FYNNEI. Trimming removed 6 bases at V and 5 bases at J, with 13 bases between. Full variable domain (missing parts from reference TRBV2 and TRBJ2-5): EPEVTQTPSHQVTQMGQEVILRCVPISNHLYFYWYRQILGQKVEFLVSFYNNEISEKSEIFDDQFSVERPDGSNFTLKIRSTKLEDSAMYFCASRFRGEETQYFGPGTRLLVL.

This clonotype turned up a few times. This sequence joins TRBV15 and TRBJ1-6, with D maybe TRBD1 (5 bases). This CDR3 contains 14 residues. CDR1 and CDR2 (germline): LNHNV, YYDKDF (reference sequence). The V gene lost 3 bases and the J gene lost 9 bases, with 12 bases spanning the gap. The CDR3 sequence: CATSRAPQGSPLHF. CDR3 DNA sequence: TGTGCCACCAGCAGGGCGCCGCAGGGTTCACCCCTCCACTTT. Filled out from reference TRBV15 and TRBJ1-6, the complete variable domain reads DAMVIQNPRYQVTQFGKPVTLSCSQTLNHNVMYWYQQKSSQAPKLLFHYYDKDFNNEADTPDNFQSRRPNTSFCFLDIRSPGLGDTAMYLCATSRAPQGSPLHFGNGTRLTVT.

In its sample, this clonotype was seen a few times. V usage is TRBV7-2 and J usage is TRBJ2-1; the match to TRBD2 covers 8 bases. The V gene end was trimmed by 5 bases and the J gene end by 4 bases; junction bases not matched to a gene: 10. Germline CDR1 SGHTA, CDR2 FQGNSA. This CDR3 contains 16 residues. The DNA of the CDR3 is TGTGCCAGCAGCCCAGGAGCGGGGGCGCAATACAATGAGCAGTTCTTC. It yields the protein CASSPGAGAQYNEQFF.

This clonotype has just a few counts. The chain employs TRBV6-1 and TRBJ2-6, with D maybe TRBD2 (5 bases). The germline V and J ends were trimmed by 6 bases and 4 bases, with 13 bases remaining between them. The CDR3 length is 15 residues. CDR1 and CDR2 (germline): MNHNS, SASEGT. CDR3 sequence: CASRGELWGANVLTF. The CDR3 nucleotides are TGTGCCAGCAGGGGAGAGTTATGGGGGGCCAACGTCCTGACTTTC.

The rearrangement links TRBV24-1 to TRBJ2-5; the match to TRBD1 covers 12 bases. CDR3 size: 14 residues. With V trimmed by 7 bases and J by 5 bases, 4 bases remained unmatched. Germline V gene sequence: CDR1 KGHDR, CDR2 SFDVKD. The CDR3 DNA reads TGTGCCACCAGCGGGACAGGGGGCATGGAGACCCAGTACTTC. As protein: CATSGTGGMETQYF.

The chain has TRBV12-3 or TRBV12-4 and TRBJ2-3; no reliable D call. CDR3 length: 14 residues. Deletions cut 5 bases from V and 11 bases from J, with 20 bases between. CDR3 amino acids: CASSPTVSADVQYF. CDR3 bases: TGTGCCAGCAGTCCCACAGTGAGCGCAGATGTGCAGTATTTT.

The chain employs TRBV11-2 and TRBJ2-5, with D possibly TRBD2 on 6 matching bases. Matching the DNA end better, TRBJ2-7 makes the J call doubtful. Germline lookup yields CDR1 SGHAT and CDR2 FQNNGV. The CDR3 runs to 15 residues. DNA of the CDR3: TGTGCCAGCAGCTTAGAGCATGGAGGGGCCTACGAGCAGTACTTC. It codes for CASSLEHGGAYEQYF.